Listed here are 5 T cell receptor beta chains from one sample, sequenced in a study of Ad26.COV2.S vaccination and SARS-CoV-2 variants. Only in-frame clones appear in the TCRdb table, and some are missing; sequencing was by immunoSEQ multiplex PCR. This sample has about 330,000 clones, with around 90% found just once. Treatment denoted: 15 to 20 received Ad26.COV2.S at low or high dose, single or two shots; roughly five received placebo; per-sample allocation not given. All samples were drawn on day 63, counting from the first vaccine or placebo injection. Sample: peripheral blood, taken in a trial of Ad26.COV2.S vaccine versus placebo. The receptors derive from a person aged 18-65 years who received the Ad26.COV2.S COVID-19 vaccine or a placebo.

The chain has TRBV4-1 and TRBJ2-1; 9 nucleotides line up with TRBD2. The V and J ends lost 6 bases and 7 bases, in that order; junction bases with no gene match: 10. The CDR3 is 15 amino acids. Looked up from germline, CDR1 is MGHRA and CDR2 is YSYEKL. Written as DNA, the CDR3 is TGCGCCAGCAGTCTTAGCGGGAGAGGTGCTAATGAGCAGTTCTTC. Translated, it gives CASSLSGRGANEQFF.

The chain joins TRBV20-1 to TRBJ2-1; D call uncertain. This CDR3 is 14 amino acids long. Trimming pared 3 bases from V and 0 bases from J, leaving 9 bases between. In germline, CDR1 is DFQATT, CDR2 SNEGSKA (reference sequence). CDR3 nucleotide sequence: TGCAGTGCTAGTTGGCGGAGCTCCTACAATGAGCAGTTCTTC. Amino acids: CSASWRSSYNEQFF.

The chain is built from TRBV27 and TRBJ2-1, with TRBD2 matching over 8 bases. Germline V gives CDR1 MNHEY, CDR2 SMNVEV (reference sequence). V trimming: 5 bases; J trimming: 6 bases; junction bases outside the gene matches: 6. The CDR3 runs 14 residues. CDR3 amino acids: CASSPGTRGNEQFF. Written as DNA, the CDR3 is TGTGCCAGCAGTCCCGGGACTAGGGGCAATGAGCAGTTCTTC.

The gene calls are TRBV10-3 and TRBJ1-1, with D maybe TRBD1 (5 bases). The CDR3 contains 15 residues. The ends were cut back, 5 bases at V and 0 bases at J, with 13 bases in the middle. Germline V gene data show CDR1 as ENHRY and CDR2 as SYGVKD. CDR3 in DNA: TGTGCCATCAGTACAGGAGGGACTTTGAACACTGAAGCTTTCTTT. This sequence encodes CAISTGGTLNTEAFF.

This clone has just one count. The chain is built from TRBV7-9 and TRBJ2-7; the D gene is possibly TRBD2 (5 bases). Germline lookup yields CDR1 SEHNR and CDR2 FQNEAQ (reference sequence). The CDR3 is 13 amino acids. Trimming removed 4 bases from V and 3 bases from J, with 10 bases in between. Here the CDR3 reads CASSSPGSYEQYV. DNA of the CDR3: TGTGCCAGCAGCTCACCGGGAAGCTACGAGCAGTACGTC.